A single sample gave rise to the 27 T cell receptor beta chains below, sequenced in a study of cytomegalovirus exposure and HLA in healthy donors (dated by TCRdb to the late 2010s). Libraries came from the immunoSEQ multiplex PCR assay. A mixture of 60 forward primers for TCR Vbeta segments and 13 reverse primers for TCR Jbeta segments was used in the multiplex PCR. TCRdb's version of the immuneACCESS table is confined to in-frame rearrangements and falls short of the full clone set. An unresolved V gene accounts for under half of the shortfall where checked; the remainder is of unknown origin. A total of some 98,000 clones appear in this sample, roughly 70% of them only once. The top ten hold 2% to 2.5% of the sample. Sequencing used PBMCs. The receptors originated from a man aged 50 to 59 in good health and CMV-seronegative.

The chain's CDR3 is CASRGLTTYEQYF. Written as DNA, the CDR3 is TGTGCCAGCAGAGGACTTACTACCTACGAGCAGTACTTC. The chain links TRBV11-1 to TRBJ2-7, with TRBD2 as a possible D gene (5 bases). Germline V gene sequence: CDR1 SGHAT, CDR2 FQDESV (reference sequence). The length of the CDR3 is 13 residues. Trimming removed 6 bases from V and 2 bases from J, with 11 bases in between.

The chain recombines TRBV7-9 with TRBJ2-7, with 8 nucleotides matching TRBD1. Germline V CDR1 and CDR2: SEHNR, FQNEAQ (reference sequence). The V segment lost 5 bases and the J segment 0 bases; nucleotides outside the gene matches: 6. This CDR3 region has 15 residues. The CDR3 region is CASSRTGMSSYEQYF. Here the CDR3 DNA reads TGTGCCAGCAGCCGGACAGGGATGAGCTCCTACGAGCAGTACTTC.

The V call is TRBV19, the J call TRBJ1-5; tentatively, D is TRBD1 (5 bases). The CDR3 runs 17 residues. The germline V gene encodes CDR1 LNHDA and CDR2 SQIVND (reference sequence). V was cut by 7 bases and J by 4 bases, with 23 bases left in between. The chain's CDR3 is CASTTDPGTSFNQPQHF. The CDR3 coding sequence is TGTGCCAGTACCACCGATCCGGGGACTTCCTTTAATCAGCCCCAGCATTTT.

Here the CDR3 reads CASSMWLAGVSDEQYF. The CDR3 DNA sequence: TGTGCCAGTAGTATGTGGCTAGCGGGAGTTAGCGACGAGCAGTACTTC. V and J are TRBV19 and TRBJ2-7; 10 bases fit TRBD2. Trimming cost V 3 bases and J 5 bases; bases outside gene matches: 10. The CDR3 loop spans 16 amino acids. Germline V lookup: CDR1 LNHDA, CDR2 SQIVND (reference sequence). Full variable domain (outside the CDR3, taken from reference TRBV19 and TRBJ2-7): DGGITQSPKYLFRKEGQNVTLSCEQNLNHDAMYWYRQDPGQGLRLIYYSQIVNDFQKGDIAEGYSVSREKKESFPLTVTSAQKNPTAFYLCASSMWLAGVSDEQYFGPGTRLTVT.

Here the CDR3 DNA reads TGTGCCAGCAGCCAGAGGGGGTATCAAGGGTCAGATACGCAGTATTTT. Translation gives CASSQRGYQGSDTQYF. J is TRBJ2-3 and V is TRBV5-6; the D gene is possibly TRBD1 (6 bases). The CDR3 is 16 amino acids. Germline V gives CDR1 SGHDT, CDR2 YYEEEE. The V end was cut by 4 bases, the J end by 4 bases, with 19 bases between.

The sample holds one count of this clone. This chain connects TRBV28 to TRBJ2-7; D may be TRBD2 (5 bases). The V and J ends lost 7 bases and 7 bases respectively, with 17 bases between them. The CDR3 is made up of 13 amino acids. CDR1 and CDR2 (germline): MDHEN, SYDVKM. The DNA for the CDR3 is TGTGCCAGCATCAACTCGGGGAGTAAGGAGCAGTACTTC. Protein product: CASINSGSKEQYF.

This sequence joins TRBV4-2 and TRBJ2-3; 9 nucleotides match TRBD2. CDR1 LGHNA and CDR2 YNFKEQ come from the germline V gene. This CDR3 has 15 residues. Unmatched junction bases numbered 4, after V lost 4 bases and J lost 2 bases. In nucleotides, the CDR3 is TGTGCCAGCAGCCCTCTAGCGGGGAACACAGATACGCAGTATTTT. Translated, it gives CASSPLAGNTDTQYF.

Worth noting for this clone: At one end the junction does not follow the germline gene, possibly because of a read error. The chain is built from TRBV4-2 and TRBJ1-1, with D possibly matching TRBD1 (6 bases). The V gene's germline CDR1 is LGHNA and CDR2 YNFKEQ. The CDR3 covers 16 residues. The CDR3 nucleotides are TGTGCCAGCAGCCAAGATCGAACAGGGATGAAGACTGAAGCTTTCTTT. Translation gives CASSQDRTGMKTEAFF.

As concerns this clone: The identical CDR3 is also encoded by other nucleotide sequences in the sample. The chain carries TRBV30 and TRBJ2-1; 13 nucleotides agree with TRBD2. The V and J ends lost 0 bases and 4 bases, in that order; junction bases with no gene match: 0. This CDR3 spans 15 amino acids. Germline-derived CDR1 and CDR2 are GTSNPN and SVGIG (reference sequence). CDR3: CAWSVLAGGYNEQFF. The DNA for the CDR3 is TGTGCCTGGAGTGTACTAGCGGGAGGGTACAATGAGCAGTTCTTC.

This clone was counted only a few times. In DNA, the CDR3 is TGTGCCAGCAGACCCGGACTAGCGACAAGACTCAATGAGCAGTTCTTC. It specifies CASRPGLATRLNEQFF. V gene TRBV2 combines with J gene TRBJ2-1; 9 bases match TRBD2. CDR1 SNHLY and CDR2 FYNNEI come from the germline V gene. Trimming cost V 6 bases and J 6 bases; bases outside gene matches: 12. This CDR3 spans 16 amino acids.

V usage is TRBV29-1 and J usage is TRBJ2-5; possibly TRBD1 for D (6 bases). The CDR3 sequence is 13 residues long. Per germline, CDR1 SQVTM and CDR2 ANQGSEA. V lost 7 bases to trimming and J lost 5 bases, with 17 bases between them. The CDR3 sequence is CSAKTGARETQYF. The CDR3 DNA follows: TGCAGCGCCAAGACAGGCGCCCGGGAGACCCAGTACTTC.

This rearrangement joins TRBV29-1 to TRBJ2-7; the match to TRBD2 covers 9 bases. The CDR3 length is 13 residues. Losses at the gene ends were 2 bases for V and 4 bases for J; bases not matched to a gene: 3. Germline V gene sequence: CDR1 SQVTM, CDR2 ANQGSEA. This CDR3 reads CSVERLAEYEQYF. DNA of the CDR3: TGCAGCGTTGAAAGACTAGCGGAGTACGAGCAGTACTTC.

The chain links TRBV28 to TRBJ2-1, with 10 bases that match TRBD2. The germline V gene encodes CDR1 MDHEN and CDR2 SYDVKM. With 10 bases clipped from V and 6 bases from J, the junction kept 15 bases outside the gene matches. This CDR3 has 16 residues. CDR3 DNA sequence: TGTGCCACCCAACGGAAAGCGGGAGGGCCAGTCAATGAGCAGTTCTTC. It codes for CATQRKAGGPVNEQFF.

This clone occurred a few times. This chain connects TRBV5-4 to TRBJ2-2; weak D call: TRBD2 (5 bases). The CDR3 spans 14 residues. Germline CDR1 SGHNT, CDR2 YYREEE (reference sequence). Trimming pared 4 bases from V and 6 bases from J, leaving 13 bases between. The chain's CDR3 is CASSEDFFPGELFF. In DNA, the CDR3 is TGTGCCAGCAGCGAGGACTTTTTCCCCGGGGAGCTGTTTTTT.

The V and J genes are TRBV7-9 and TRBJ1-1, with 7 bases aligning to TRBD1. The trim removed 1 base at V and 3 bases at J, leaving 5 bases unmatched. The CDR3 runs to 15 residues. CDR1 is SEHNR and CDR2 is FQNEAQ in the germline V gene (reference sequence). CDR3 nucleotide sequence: TGTGCCAGCAGCTTAGGTCAGGGGGTTGACACTGAAGCTTTCTTT. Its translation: CASSLGQGVDTEAFF.

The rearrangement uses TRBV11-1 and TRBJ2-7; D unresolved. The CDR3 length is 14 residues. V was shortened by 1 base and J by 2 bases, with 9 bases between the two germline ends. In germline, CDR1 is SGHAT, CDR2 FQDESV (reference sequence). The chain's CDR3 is CASSLGWQTYEQYF. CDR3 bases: TGTGCCAGCAGCTTAGGATGGCAGACCTACGAGCAGTACTTC.

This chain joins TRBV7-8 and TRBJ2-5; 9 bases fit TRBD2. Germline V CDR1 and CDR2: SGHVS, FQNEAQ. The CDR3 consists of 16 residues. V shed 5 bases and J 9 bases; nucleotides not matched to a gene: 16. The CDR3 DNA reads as TGTGCCAGCAGCCCCTTCGTTGCGGGGGGGCCGCGAGCCCAGTACTTC. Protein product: CASSPFVAGGPRAQYF.

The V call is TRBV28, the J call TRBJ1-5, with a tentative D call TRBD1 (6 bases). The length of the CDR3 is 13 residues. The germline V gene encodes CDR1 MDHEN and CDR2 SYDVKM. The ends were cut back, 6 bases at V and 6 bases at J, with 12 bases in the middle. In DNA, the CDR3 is TGTGCCAGCAGCCGTACAGGGCTTCAGCCCCAGCATTTT. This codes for CASSRTGLQPQHF.

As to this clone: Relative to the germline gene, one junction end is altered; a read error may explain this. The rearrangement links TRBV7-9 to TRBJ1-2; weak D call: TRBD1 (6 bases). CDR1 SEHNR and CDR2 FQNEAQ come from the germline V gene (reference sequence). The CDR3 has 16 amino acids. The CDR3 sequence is CASSLLRDKNPNGYIF. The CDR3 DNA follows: TGTGCCAGCAGCCTCCTTAGGGACAAAAATCCCAATGGCTACATCTTC.

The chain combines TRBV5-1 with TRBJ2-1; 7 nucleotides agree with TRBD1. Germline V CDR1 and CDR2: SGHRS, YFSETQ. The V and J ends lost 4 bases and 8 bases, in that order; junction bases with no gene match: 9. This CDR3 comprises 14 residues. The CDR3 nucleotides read TGCGCCAGCAGCATAAACAGGGGAGTCGATGAGCAGTTCTTC. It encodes CASSINRGVDEQFF.

CDR3 loop: CSAQGNTEAFF. DNA for the CDR3: TGCAGTGCCCAGGGGAACACTGAAGCTTTCTTT. The J gene is TRBJ1-1, the V gene TRBV20-1; possibly TRBD1 for D (5 bases). V lost 6 bases, J lost 1 base, and 6 bases lay in between. The germline V gene encodes CDR1 DFQATT and CDR2 SNEGSKA (reference sequence). CDR3 size: 11 residues.

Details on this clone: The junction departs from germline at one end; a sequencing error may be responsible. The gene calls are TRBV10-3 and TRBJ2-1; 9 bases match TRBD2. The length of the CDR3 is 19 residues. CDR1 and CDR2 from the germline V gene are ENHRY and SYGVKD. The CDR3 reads CAISESSGLAGFSYNGQFF. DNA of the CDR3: TGTGCCATCAGTGAGTCGAGTGGGCTAGCGGGGTTCTCCTACAATGGGCAGTTCTTC.

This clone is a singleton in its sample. CDR3 loop: CASSKGQDYGYTF. The DNA for the CDR3 is TGTGCCAGCAGCAAGGGACAGGACTATGGCTACACCTTC. V gene TRBV11-2 combines with J gene TRBJ1-2; TRBD1 matches 8 bases. V trimming: 5 bases; J trimming: 3 bases; junction bases outside the gene matches: 2. CDR3 length equals 13 residues. The germline gives CDR1 SGHAT, CDR2 FQNNGV.

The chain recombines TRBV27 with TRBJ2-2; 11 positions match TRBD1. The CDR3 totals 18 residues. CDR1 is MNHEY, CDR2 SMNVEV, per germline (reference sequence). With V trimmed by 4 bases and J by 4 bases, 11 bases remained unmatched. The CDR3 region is CASSSGQGAPIITGELFF. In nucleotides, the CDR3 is TGTGCCAGCAGTTCAGGACAGGGGGCACCAATAATCACCGGGGAGCTGTTTTTT.

Here the CDR3 reads CASSQLQGVTNEAFF. The DNA for the CDR3 is TGTGCCAGCAGCCAACTGCAGGGGGTGACGAATGAAGCTTTCTTT. The chain is built from TRBV2 and TRBJ1-1, with 7 bases matching TRBD1. CDR3 length: 15 residues. From germline, CDR1 is SNHLY and CDR2 FYNNEI. V lost 6 bases, J lost 7 bases, and 14 bases stayed unmatched.

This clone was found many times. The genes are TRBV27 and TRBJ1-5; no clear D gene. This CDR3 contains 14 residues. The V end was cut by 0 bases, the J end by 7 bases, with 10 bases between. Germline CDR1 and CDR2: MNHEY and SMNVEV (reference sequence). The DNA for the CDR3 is TGTGCCAGCAGTTTATCGGTGGATAGCCAGCCCCAGCATTTT. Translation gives CASSLSVDSQPQHF.

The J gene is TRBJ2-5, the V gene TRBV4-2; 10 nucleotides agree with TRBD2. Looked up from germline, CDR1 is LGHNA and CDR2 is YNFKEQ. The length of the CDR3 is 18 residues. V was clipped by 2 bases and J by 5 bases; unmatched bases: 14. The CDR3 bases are TGTGCCAGCAGCCAAAACCCCTCACTAGCGGGAACTGTCGAGACCCAGTACTTC. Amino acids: CASSQNPSLAGTVETQYF.